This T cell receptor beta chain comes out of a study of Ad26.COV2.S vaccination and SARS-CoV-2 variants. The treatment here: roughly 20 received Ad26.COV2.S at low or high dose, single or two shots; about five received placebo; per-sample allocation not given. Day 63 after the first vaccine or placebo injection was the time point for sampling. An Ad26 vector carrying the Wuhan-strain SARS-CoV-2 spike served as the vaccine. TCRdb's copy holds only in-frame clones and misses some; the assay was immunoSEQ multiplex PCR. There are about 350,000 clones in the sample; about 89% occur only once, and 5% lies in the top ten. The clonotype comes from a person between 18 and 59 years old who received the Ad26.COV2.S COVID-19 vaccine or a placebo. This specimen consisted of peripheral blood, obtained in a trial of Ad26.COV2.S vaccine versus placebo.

CDR3 sequence: CASSLTGTGGYGYTF. The CDR3 DNA follows: TGTGCCAGCAGCTTAACCGGGACAGGGGGCTATGGCTACACCTTC. The chain employs TRBV7-3 and TRBJ1-2, with TRBD1 matching over 11 bases. Germline V CDR1 and CDR2: SGHTA, FQGTGA. There are 15 residues in the CDR3. The J segment lost 4 bases and the V segment lost 0 bases, leaving 1 base of the junction unmatched.